This TCR beta chain was documented in a study of radiation and T cells in renal cell carcinoma. V shed 7 bases and J 3 bases; nucleotides not matched to a gene: 6. The germline CDR1 and CDR2 sequences are LNHDA and SQIVND (reference sequence). This CDR3 comprises 14 residues. Only in-frame clones appear in the TCRdb table, and some are missing; sequencing was by immunoSEQ multiplex PCR. Here the sample spans 45,000 to 55,000 clones, more than 80% being singletons. Described time point: blood 2 weeks post-SBRT. Treatment indicated: 15 Gy SBRT to primary tumor, nephrectomy 4 weeks later. The chain combines TRBV19 with TRBJ1-5, with TRBD1 matching 7 bases. Sequencing was performed on blood, taken from a patient whose treatment included radiotherapy and nephrectomy. This receptor was taken from a woman in her sixties or seventies with renal cell carcinoma. In DNA, the CDR3 is TGTGCCAGTAAACCGGGACAGTACAATCAGCCCCAGCATTTT. Amino acid sequence: CASKPGQYNQPQHF. The whole variable domain, remainder taken from reference TRBV19 and TRBJ1-5, is DGGITQSPKYLFRKEGQNVTLSCEQNLNHDAMYWYRQDPGQGLRLIYYSQIVNDFQKGDIAEGYSVSREKKESFPLTVTSAQKNPTAFYLCASKPGQYNQPQHFGDGTRLSIL.